The 11 T cell receptor beta chains below come from one sample, sequenced in a study of blood T cell repertoires in COVID-19. Using immunoSEQ multiplex PCR, the repertoire was profiled, and TCRdb retains in-frame clones only, with some absent. The table records 55,000 to 90,000 clones, 91% of them present only once. Sequencing was done on a sample of peripheral blood. The receptors shown here come from a human donor with active COVID-19. The donor label of this sample is uncertain.

The chain joins TRBV14 to TRBJ2-7; D unresolved. V was pared by 0 bases and J by 2 bases, with 5 bases between. Germline assignment: CDR1 SGHDN and CDR2 FVKESK. The CDR3 contains 13 residues. The CDR3 loop reads CASSQEVAYEQYF. In DNA form, the CDR3 reads TGTGCCAGCAGCCAAGAGGTAGCCTACGAGCAGTACTTC.

The chain carries TRBV5-1 and TRBJ2-3; D is unresolved. Looked up from germline, CDR1 is SGHRS and CDR2 is YFSETQ. V lost 5 bases, J lost 2 bases, and 9 bases lay in between. CDR3 length equals 13 residues. The CDR3 is CASSGADTDTQYF. The CDR3 region has the DNA TGCGCCAGCAGTGGCGCGGACACAGATACGCAGTATTTT.

This chain joins TRBV2 and TRBJ2-2; 7 bases line up with TRBD2. Germline CDR1 is SNHLY and CDR2 is FYNNEI. The CDR3 has 14 residues. With V trimmed by 2 bases and J by 5 bases, 2 bases remained unmatched. The DNA of the CDR3 is TGTGCCAGCAGTGAATGGGGGGGGACCGGGGAGCTGTTTTTT. It is translated as CASSEWGGTGELFF.

The genes are TRBV5-6 and TRBJ2-5; D might be TRBD2 (5 bases). Deletions cut 4 bases from V and 2 bases from J, with 12 bases between. There are 14 residues in the CDR3. Looked up from germline, CDR1 is SGHDT and CDR2 is YYEEEE. This CDR3 is CASSPRAVQETQYF. DNA for the CDR3: TGTGCCAGCAGCCCGCGGGCAGTTCAAGAGACCCAGTACTTC.

The chain joins TRBV7-2 to TRBJ1-5, with a tentative D call TRBD1 (5 bases). Germline V gives CDR1 SGHTA, CDR2 FQGNSA. V lost 2 bases to trimming and J lost 6 bases, with 11 bases between them. This CDR3 is 14 amino acids long. CDR3 in DNA: TGTGCCAGCAGCTTATCGCGGCAGGGTCAGCCCCAGCATTTT. It yields the protein CASSLSRQGQPQHF.

The CDR3 reads CASSQEGAGQETQYF. The DNA for the CDR3 is TGCGCCAGCAGCCAAGAAGGGGCAGGGCAAGAGACCCAGTACTTC. This chain links TRBV4-1 with TRBJ2-5, with a weak D call TRBD1 (5 bases). Germline V lookup: CDR1 MGHRA, CDR2 YSYEKL. This CDR3 has 15 residues. V dropped 0 bases and J dropped 2 bases, with 10 bases sitting between them.

This clone appeared a few times. J is TRBJ2-2 and V is TRBV11-2; D is unresolved. The V gene lost 3 bases and the J gene lost 7 bases, with 9 bases spanning the gap. The germline gives CDR1 SGHAT, CDR2 FQNNGV. The CDR3 is 13 amino acids. CDR3 loop: CASSFSGGGELFF. The CDR3 nucleotides are TGTGCCAGCAGCTTTTCGGGTGGCGGGGAGCTGTTTTTT.

The chain recombines TRBV7-9 with TRBJ2-3; D not resolved. Germline V gene lookup returns CDR1 SEHNR and CDR2 FQNEAQ (reference sequence). The CDR3 length is 15 residues. The V end lost 7 bases, the J end lost 2 bases, and 16 bases lay between the germline ends. The CDR3 DNA reads as TGTGCCAGCAATATAGCAACCGGTGTCACAGATACGCAGTATTTT. The encoded protein is CASNIATGVTDTQYF. Together with reference TRBV7-9 and TRBJ2-3, the CDR3 gives the full variable domain: DTGVSQNPRHKITKRGQNVTFRCDPISEHNRLYWYRQTLGQGPEFLTYFQNEAQLEKSRLLSDRFSAERPKGSFSTLEIQRTEQGDSAMYLCASNIATGVTDTQYFGPGTRLTVL.

The V and J genes are TRBV11-3 and TRBJ1-1; possible D gene TRBD1, 5 bases. Trimming took off 3 bases at V and 1 base at J, with 6 bases between the two ends. CDR1 is SGHNT, CDR2 YENEEA, per germline. There are 13 residues in the CDR3. This CDR3 reads CASSLGGNTEAFF. In nucleotides, the CDR3 is TGTGCCAGCAGCTTGGGGGGGAACACTGAAGCTTTCTTT.

This clone was seen only once. CDR3 amino acids: CASRGGGANTGELFF. CDR3 bases: TGTGCCAGCCGAGGGGGCGGCGCGAACACCGGGGAGCTGTTTTTT. The rearrangement uses TRBV19 and TRBJ2-2; 7 positions match TRBD1. The V gene end was trimmed by 9 bases and the J gene end by 0 bases; junction bases not matched to a gene: 7. This CDR3 spans 15 amino acids. The V gene's germline CDR1 is LNHDA and CDR2 SQIVND (reference sequence). The full variable domain, completed using reference TRBV19 and TRBJ2-2, is DGGITQSPKYLFRKEGQNVTLSCEQNLNHDAMYWYRQDPGQGLRLIYYSQIVNDFQKGDIAEGYSVSREKKESFPLTVTSAQKNPTAFYLCASRGGGANTGELFFGEGSRLTVL.

This chain links TRBV19 with TRBJ2-7, with TRBD1 matching 8 bases. The junction had 8 bases not matched to a gene; V was cut back by 5 bases and J by 2 bases. Germline CDR1 and CDR2: LNHDA and SQIVND (reference sequence). The CDR3 spans 15 residues. The CDR3 nucleotides are TGTGCCAGTAGTCCACACGGGACAGGAGCCTACGAGCAGTACTTC. Its protein is CASSPHGTGAYEQYF.